This T cell receptor (beta chain) was sequenced during a study of chemoradiotherapy in HPV16-positive cancers. Study overall: A couple of HPV16-positive patients' cells yielded candidate HPV-specific clones and common motifs. Study-level points and caveats: The functional HPV-specific definition rests on just a couple of HPV16-positive patients. Non-HPV-specific T cells did not expand in tumors during treatment, whereas candidate HPV-specific clones and E7-related motifs did.

A remark on this clone: Its matching antigen is unknown.

Repeated repertoire sampling spanned the course of chemoradiotherapy. The length of the CDR3 is 14 residues. The ends were cut back, 1 base at V and 8 bases at J, with 12 bases in the middle. Germline lookup yields CDR1 MNHNS and CDR2 SASEGT. This table comes from immunoSEQ multiplex PCR, and its TCRdb copy is limited to in-frame clones, with some not included. Among around 13,000 clones listed, around 70% were seen once. This clonotype was obtained from a human donor with HPV-associated anogenital cancer. This chain connects TRBV6-1 to TRBJ2-1, with a possible D match to TRBD1 (5 bases). This material was acquired from a patient who underwent chemoradiotherapy. CDR3 in amino acids: CASSEERGRDEQFF. DNA for the CDR3: TGTGCCAGCAGTGAAGAAAGGGGAAGGGATGAGCAGTTCTTC.